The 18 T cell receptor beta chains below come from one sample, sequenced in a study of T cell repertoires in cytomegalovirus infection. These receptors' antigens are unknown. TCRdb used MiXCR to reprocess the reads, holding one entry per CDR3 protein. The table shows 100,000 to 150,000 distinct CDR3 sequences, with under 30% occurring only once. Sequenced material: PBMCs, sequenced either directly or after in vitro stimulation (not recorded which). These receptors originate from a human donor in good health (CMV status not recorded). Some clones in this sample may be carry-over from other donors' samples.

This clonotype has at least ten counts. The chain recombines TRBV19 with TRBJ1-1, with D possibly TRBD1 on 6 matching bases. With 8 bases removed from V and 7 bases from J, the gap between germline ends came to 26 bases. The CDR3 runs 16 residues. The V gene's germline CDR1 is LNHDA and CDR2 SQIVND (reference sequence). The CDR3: CASRRYMTGDESEAFF. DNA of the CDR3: TGTGCCAGTCGCAGATACATGACAGGCGACGAGAGTGAAGCTTTCTTT.

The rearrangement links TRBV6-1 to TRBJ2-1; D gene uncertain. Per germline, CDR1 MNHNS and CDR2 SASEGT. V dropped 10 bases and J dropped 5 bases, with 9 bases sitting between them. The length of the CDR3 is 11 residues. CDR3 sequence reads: CATQPDNEQFF. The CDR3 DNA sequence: TGTGCCACCCAGCCTGACAATGAGCAGTTCTTC.

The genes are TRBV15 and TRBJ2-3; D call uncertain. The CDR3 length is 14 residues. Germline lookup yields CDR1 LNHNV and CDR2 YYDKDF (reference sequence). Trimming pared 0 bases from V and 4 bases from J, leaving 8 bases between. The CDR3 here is CATSRDRHADTQYF. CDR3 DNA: TGTGCCACCAGCAGAGATCGACACGCAGATACGCAGTATTTT.

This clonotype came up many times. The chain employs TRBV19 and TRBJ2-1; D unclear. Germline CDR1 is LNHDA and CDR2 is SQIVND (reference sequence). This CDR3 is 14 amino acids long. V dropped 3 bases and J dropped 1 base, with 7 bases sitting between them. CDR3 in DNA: TGTGCCAGTAGTATGGGTAGGTCCTACAATGAGCAGTTCTTC. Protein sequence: CASSMGRSYNEQFF.

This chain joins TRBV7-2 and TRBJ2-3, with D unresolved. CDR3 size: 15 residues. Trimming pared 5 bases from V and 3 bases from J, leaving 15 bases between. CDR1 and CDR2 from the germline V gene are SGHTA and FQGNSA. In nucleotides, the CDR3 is TGTGCCAGCAGCACTCGTCTGAGCAGGACAGATACGCAGTATTTT. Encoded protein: CASSTRLSRTDTQYF.

CDR3 nucleotide sequence: TGTGCCAGCAGGGGAGGGGTATTCGGTGAAGCTTTCTTT. As protein: CASRGGVFGEAFF. This chain joins TRBV6-5 and TRBJ1-1, with D possibly matching TRBD1 (5 bases). The CDR3 consists of 13 residues. Per germline, CDR1 MNHEY and CDR2 SVGAGI. Trimming pared 6 bases from V and 7 bases from J, leaving 15 bases between.

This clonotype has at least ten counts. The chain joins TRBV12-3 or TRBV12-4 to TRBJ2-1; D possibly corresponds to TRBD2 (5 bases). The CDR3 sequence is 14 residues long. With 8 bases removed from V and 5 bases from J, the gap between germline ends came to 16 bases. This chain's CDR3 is CASGTRPQNNEQFF. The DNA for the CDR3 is TGTGCCAGCGGTACTAGGCCCCAAAACAATGAGCAGTTCTTC.

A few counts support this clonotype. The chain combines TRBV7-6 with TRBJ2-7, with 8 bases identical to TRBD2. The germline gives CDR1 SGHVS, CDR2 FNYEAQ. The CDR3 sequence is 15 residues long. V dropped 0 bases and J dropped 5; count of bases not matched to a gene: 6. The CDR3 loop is CASSLASSSGNEQYF. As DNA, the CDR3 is TGTGCCAGCAGCTTAGCGAGTAGTAGCGGGAACGAGCAGTACTTC. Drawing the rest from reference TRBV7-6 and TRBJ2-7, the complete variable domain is GAGVSQSPRYKVTKRGQDVALRCDPISGHVSLYWYRQALGQGPEFLTYFNYEAQQDKSGLPNDRFSAERPEGSISTLTIQRTEQRDSAMYRCASSLASSSGNEQYFGPGTRLTVT.

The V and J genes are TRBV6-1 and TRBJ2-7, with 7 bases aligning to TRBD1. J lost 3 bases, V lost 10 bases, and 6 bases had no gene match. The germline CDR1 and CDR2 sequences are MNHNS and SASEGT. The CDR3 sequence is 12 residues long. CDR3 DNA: TGTGCCACCCGGGACAGCCTCTACGAGCAGTACGTC. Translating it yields CATRDSLYEQYV.

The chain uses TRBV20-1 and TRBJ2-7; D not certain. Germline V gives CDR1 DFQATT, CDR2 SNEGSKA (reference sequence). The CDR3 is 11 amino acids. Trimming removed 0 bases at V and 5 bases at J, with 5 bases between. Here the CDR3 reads CSARDAHEQYV. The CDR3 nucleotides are TGCAGTGCTAGAGATGCCCACGAGCAGTACGTC.

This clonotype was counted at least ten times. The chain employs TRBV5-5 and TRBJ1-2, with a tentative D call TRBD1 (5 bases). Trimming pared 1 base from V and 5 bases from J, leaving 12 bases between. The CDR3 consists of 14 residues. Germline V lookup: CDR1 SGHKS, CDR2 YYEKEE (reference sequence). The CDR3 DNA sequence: TGTGCCAGCAGCTTGATTGGGGGAAGTTATGGCTACACCTTC. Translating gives CASSLIGGSYGYTF. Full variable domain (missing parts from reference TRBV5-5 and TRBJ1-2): DAGVTQSPTHLIKTRGQQVTLRCSPISGHKSVSWYQQVLGQGPQFIFQYYEKEERGRGNFPDRFSARQFPNYSSELNVNALLLGDSALYLCASSLIGGSYGYTFGSGTRLTVV.

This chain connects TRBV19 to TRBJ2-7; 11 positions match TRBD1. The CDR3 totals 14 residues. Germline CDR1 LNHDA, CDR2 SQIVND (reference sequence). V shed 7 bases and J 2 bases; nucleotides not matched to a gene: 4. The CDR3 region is CASNGQGATYEQYV. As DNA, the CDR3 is TGTGCCAGTAACGGACAGGGGGCCACCTACGAGCAGTACGTC.

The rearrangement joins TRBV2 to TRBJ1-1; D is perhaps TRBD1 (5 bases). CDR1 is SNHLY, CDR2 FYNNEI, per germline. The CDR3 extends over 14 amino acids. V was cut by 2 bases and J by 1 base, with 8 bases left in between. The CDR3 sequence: CASSETQANTEAFF. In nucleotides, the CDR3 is TGTGCCAGCAGTGAAACACAGGCGAACACTGAAGCTTTCTTT.

The CDR3 DNA is TGTGCCAGCAGTTCGGCAGGGGGACTGACCCTCTACGAGCAGTACTTC. Residues: CASSSAGGLTLYEQYF. The rearrangement joins TRBV28 to TRBJ2-7, with D perhaps TRBD1 (7 bases). Deletions cut 4 bases from V and 3 bases from J, with 19 bases between. The CDR3 runs 16 residues. Germline assignment: CDR1 MDHEN and CDR2 SYDVKM.

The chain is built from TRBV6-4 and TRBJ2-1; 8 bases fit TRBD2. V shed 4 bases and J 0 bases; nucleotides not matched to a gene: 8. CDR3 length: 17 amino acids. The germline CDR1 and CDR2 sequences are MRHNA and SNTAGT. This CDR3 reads CASSALSGISSYNEQFF. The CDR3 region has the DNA TGTGCCAGCAGTGCCCTTAGCGGGATTAGCTCCTACAATGAGCAGTTCTTC.

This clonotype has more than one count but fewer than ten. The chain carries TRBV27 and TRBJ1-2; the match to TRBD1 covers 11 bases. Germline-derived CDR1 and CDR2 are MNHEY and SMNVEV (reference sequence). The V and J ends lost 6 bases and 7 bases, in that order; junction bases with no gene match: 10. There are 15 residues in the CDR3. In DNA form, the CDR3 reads TGTGCCAGCAGCTCTGCCGGACAGGGGGCAGGTGGCTACACCTTC. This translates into CASSSAGQGAGGYTF.

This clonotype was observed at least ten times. The CDR3 is CASSFGTGGAYGYTF. The CDR3 DNA reads TGTGCCAGCAGCTTTGGGACAGGGGGCGCGTATGGCTACACCTTC. This chain connects TRBV7-6 to TRBJ1-2; the match to TRBD1 covers 12 bases. V was clipped by 3 bases and J by 5 bases; unmatched bases: 4. The CDR3 is 15 amino acids. Germline CDR1 and CDR2: SGHVS and FNYEAQ.

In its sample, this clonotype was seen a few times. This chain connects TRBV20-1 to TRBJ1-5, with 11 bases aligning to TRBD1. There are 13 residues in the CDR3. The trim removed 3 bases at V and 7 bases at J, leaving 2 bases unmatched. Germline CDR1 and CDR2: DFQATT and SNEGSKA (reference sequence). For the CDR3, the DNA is TGCAGTGCTAGTGGACAGGGGGCCCAGCCCCAGCATTTT. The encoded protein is CSASGQGAQPQHF.